This T cell receptor beta chain is from a study of T cell repertoires in cytomegalovirus infection (dated by TCRdb to between 2018 and 2020). Context from the whole study: Donor HLA type was relevant to the analysis, as public TCR beta signatures indicated carriage of CMV infection together with the matching HLA type.

Here is what the overall study found, with its caveats: Carriers of CMV infection plus the relevant HLA type were discriminated by the cumulative frequency of public TCR beta family members in the study cohort and in an independent roughly 380-donor cohort. The ex vivo response was dominated by HLA-C-restricted CMV-specific TCR beta clonotypes, which also provided the single most frequent clonotype in two of eight donors.

This clonotype has just a few counts. Its antigen target is currently unknown. Per-base quality was not reported, and no clone a single base away is much larger than it. Including the terminal cysteine and phenylalanine, the CDR3 comprises 15 residues. Here the CDR3 DNA is all that survives: 45 bases in frame from base 1. V and J lose 5 bases and 5 bases, and a span of 18 bases separates them. Data came from an Illumina HiSeq 1500. The public sequencing data were trimmed at Q25 with fastp and processed into clonotypes with MiXCR by TCRdb, which kept only in-frame beta chains. Every entry covers one CDR3 protein and lists the most common genes and DNA from its rows. Here the sample has over 100,000 distinct CDR3 sequences; 10% occur a single time. The ten largest clones add up to 31% of the sample.

The TCR originated in a human donor in good health (CMV status not recorded). Some clones in this sample may be carry-over from other donors' samples. Sequenced material: PBMCs, sequenced either directly or after in vitro stimulation (not recorded which). The rearrangement combines TRBV12-3 or TRBV12-4 with TRBJ2-5; the D gene is perhaps TRBD2, on 6 matching bases. The sequence in DNA is TGTGCCAGCAGTCCCCTCCCCCGGGGGTCTGAGACCCAGTACTTC. Its protein reads: CASSPLPRGSETQYF.